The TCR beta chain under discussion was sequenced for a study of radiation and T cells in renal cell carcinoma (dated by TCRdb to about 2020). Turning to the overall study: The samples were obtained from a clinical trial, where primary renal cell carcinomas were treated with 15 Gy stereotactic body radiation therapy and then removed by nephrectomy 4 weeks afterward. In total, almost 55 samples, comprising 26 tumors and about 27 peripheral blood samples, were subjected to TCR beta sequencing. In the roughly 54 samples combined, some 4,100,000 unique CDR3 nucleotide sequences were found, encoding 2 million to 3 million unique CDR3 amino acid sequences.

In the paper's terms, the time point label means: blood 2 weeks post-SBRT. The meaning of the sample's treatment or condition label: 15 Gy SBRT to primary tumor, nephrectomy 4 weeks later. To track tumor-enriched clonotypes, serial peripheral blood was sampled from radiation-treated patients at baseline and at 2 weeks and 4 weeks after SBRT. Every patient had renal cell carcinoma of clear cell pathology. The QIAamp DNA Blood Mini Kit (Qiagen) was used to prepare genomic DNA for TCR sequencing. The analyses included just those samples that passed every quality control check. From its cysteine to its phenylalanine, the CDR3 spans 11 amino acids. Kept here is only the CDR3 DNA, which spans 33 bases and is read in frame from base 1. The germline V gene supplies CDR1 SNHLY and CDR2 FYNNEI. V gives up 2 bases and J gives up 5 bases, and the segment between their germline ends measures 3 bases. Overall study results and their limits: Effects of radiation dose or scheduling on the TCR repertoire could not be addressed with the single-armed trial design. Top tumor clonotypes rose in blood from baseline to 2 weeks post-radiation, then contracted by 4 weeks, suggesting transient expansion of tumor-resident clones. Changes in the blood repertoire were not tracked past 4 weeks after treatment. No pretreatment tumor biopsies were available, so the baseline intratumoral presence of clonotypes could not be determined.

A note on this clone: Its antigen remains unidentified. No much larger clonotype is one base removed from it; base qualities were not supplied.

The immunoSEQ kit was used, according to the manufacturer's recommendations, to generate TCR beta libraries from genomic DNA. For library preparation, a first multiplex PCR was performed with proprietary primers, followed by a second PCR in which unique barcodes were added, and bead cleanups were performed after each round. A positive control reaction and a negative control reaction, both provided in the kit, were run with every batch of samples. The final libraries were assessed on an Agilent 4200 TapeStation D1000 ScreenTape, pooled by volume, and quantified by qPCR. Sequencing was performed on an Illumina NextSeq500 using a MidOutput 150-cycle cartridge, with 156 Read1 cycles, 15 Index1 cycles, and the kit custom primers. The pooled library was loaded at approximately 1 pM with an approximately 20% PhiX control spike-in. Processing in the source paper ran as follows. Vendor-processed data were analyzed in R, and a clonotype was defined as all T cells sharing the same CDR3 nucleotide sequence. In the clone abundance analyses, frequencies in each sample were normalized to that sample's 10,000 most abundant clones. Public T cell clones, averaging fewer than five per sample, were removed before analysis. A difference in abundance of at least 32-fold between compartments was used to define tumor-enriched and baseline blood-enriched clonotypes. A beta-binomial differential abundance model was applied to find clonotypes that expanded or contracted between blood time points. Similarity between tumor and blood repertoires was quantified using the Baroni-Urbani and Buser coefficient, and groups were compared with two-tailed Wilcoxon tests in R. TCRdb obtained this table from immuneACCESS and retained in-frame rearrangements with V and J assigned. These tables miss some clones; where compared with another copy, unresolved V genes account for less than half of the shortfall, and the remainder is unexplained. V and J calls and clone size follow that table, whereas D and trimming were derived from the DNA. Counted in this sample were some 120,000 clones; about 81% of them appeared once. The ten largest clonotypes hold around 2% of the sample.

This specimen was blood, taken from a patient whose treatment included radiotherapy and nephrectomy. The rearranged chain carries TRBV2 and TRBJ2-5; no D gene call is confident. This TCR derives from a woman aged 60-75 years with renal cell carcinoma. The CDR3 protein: CASSEMETQYF. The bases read TGTGCCAGCAGTGAAATGGAGACCCAGTACTTC.